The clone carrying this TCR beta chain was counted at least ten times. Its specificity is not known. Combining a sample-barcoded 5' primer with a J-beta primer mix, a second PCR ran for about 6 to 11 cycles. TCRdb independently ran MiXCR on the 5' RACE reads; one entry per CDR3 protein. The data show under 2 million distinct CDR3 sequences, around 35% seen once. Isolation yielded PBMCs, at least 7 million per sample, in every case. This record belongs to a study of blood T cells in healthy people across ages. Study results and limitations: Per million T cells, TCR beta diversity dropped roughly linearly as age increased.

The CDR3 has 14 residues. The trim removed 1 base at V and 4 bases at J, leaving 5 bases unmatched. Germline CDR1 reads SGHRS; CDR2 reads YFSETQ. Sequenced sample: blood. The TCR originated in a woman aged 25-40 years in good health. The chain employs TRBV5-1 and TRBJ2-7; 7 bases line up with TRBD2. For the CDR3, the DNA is TGCGCCAGCAGCTTGTCGGGACTAAGTTACGAGCAGTACTTC. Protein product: CASSLSGLSYEQYF.